This T cell receptor (beta chain) was retrieved from a study of CD8+ T cells in alopecia areata. Overall study: Scoring of severity for treated patients was based on percentage of affected scalp area. General study results and limits: There were many expanded lesional clones persisting in scalp and blood during tofacitinib. Sequenced scalp T cells also include alphabeta T cells resident in normal skin.

Germline V CDR1 and CDR2: MNHEY, SMNVEV (reference sequence). There are 14 residues in the CDR3. The V gene lost 8 bases and the J gene lost 0 bases, with 13 bases spanning the gap. The sample's treatment: oral pan-JAK inhibitor, 5-10 mg twice daily. Patients with alopecia areata provided lesional scalp punch biopsies as well as peripheral blood. This clone was counted between two and nine times. What it recognizes is unknown. Reverse transcribed after extraction, RNA yielded cDNA as the sequencing template. Generated by immunoSEQ multiplex PCR, the TCRdb table keeps only in-frame clones and is missing some. This table has nearly 200,000 clones, 55% to 70% appearing once.

Sample: CD4+ T cells sorted from blood, taken at week 24, from a patient treated with tofacitinib. The receptor was isolated from a human donor with alopecia areata. The chain combines TRBV27 with TRBJ1-1, with D perhaps matching TRBD1 (5 bases). CDR3 nucleotide sequence: TGTGCCAGCCGGGACGGACAAATGAACACTGAAGCTTTCTTT. Residues: CASRDGQMNTEAFF.